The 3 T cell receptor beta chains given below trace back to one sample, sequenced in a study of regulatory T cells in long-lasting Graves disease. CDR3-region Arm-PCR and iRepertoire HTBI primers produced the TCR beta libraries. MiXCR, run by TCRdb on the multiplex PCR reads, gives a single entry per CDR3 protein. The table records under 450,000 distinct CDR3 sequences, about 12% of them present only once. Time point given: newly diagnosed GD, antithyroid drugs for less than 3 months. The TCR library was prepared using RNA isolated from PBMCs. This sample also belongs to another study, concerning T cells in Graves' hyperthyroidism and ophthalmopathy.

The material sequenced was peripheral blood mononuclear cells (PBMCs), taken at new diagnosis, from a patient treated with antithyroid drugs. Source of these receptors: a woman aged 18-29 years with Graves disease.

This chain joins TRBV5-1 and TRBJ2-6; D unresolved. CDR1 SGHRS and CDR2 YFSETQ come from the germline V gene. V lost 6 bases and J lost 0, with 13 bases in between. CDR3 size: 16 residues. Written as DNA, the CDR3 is TGCGCCAGCAAAAGTGCGGCTCACTCTGGGGCCAACGTCCTGACTTTC. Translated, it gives CASKSAAHSGANVLTF. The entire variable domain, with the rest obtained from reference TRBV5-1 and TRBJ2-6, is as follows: KAGVTQTPRYLIKTRGQQVTLSCSPISGHRSVSWYQQTPGQGLQFLFEYFSETQRNKGNFPGRFSGRQFSNSRSEMNVSTLELGDSALYLCASKSAAHSGANVLTFGAGSRLTVL.

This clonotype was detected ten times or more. CDR3 residues: CASSLGLAGGPTDTQYF. The CDR3 region has the DNA TGTGCCAGCAGCTTAGGACTAGCGGGAGGGCCCACAGATACGCAGTATTTT. The gene calls are TRBV11-2 and TRBJ2-3, with TRBD2 matching over 14 bases. Per the germline V gene, CDR1 is SGHAT and CDR2 is FQNNGV. V dropped 1 base and J dropped 2; count of bases not matched to a gene: 2. The length of the CDR3 is 17 residues. The whole variable domain, remainder taken from reference TRBV11-2 and TRBJ2-3, is EAGVAQSPRYKIIEKRQSVAFWCNPISGHATLYWYQQILGQGPKLLIQFQNNGVVDDSQLPKDRFSAERLKGVDSTLKIQPAKLEDSAVYLCASSLGLAGGPTDTQYFGPGTRLTVL.

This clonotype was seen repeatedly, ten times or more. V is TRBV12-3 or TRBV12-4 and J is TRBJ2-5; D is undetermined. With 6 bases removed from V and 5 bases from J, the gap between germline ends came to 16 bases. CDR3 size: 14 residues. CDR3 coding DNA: TGTGCCAGCAGCCTACCTGGAACCTTGGAGACCCAGTACTTC. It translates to CASSLPGTLETQYF.